This T cell receptor (beta chain) was observed in a study of T cell responses to AZD1222 COVID-19 vaccine. Notes on the study in general: CD4 TCRs covered the whole spike, strongest at regions 160-218 and 743-854. Within unmutated variant regions lay the reported targets of nearly half of spike-specific TCRs. Donors skewed white British and female; clonal diversity was possibly underestimated. Recipients of AZD1222 seropositive at baseline numbered only 5 to 7.

The CDR3 spans 12 residues. With 5 bases removed from V and 9 bases from J, the gap between germline ends came to 8 bases. Germline lookup yields CDR1 SNHLY and CDR2 FYNNEI. About this clone itself: Its antigen is unknown.

Data came from immunoSEQ multiplex PCR; TCRdb stores just in-frame clones and leaves some out. The data show 150,000 to 180,000 clones, 90% seen once. Sequencing was performed on peripheral blood, taken on day 0 of AZD1222 vaccination. The chain couples TRBV2 to TRBJ1-6; D is possibly TRBD1 (5 bases). This receptor was identified in an adult in good health. CDR3 bases: TGTGCCAGCAGTCCTCAGGGTTCACCCCTCCACTTT. Protein: CASSPQGSPLHF.